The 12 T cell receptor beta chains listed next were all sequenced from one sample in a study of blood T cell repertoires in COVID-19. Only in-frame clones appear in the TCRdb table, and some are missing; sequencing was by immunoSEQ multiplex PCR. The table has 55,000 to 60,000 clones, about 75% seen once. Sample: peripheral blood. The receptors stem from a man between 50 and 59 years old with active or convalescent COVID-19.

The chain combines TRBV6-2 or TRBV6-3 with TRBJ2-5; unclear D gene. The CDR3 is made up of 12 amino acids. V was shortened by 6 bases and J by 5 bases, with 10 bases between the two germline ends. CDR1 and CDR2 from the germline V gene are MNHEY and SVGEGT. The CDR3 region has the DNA TGTGCCAGCAGCCTAGAGTGGGAGACCCAGTACTTC. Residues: CASSLEWETQYF.

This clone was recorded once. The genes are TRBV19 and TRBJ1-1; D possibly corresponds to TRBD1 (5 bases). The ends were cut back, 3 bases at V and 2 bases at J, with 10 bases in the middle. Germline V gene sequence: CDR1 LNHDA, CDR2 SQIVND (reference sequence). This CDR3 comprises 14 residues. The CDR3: CASSIWGVNTEAFF. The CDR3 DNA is TGTGCCAGTAGTATTTGGGGGGTAAACACTGAAGCTTTCTTT. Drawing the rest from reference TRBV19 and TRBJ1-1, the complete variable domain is DGGITQSPKYLFRKEGQNVTLSCEQNLNHDAMYWYRQDPGQGLRLIYYSQIVNDFQKGDIAEGYSVSREKKESFPLTVTSAQKNPTAFYLCASSIWGVNTEAFFGQGTRLTVV.

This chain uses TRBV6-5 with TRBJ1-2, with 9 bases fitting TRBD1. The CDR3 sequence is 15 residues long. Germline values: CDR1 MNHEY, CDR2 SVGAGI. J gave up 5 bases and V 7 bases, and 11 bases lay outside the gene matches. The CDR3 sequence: CASTEQQGALYGYTF. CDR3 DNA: TGTGCCAGCACGGAACAACAGGGGGCGCTTTATGGCTACACCTTC.

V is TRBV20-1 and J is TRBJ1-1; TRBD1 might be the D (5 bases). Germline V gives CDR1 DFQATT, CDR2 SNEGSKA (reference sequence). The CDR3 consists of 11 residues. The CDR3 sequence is CRGVRNTEAFF. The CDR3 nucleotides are TGCAGAGGGGTGAGGAACACTGAAGCTTTCTTT.

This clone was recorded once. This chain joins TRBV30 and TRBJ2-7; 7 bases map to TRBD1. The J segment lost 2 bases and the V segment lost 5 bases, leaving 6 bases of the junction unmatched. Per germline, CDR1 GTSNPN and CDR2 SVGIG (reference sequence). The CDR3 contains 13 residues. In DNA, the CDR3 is TGTGCCTGGGCCCGGGACAGCCCCTACGAGCAGTACTTC. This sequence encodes CAWARDSPYEQYF.

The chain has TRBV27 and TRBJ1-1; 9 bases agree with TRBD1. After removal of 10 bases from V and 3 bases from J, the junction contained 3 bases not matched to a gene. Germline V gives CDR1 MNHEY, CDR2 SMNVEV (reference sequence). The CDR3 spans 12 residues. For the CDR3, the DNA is TGTGCCACCGACAGGGGGGACACTGAAGCTTTCTTT. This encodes CATDRGDTEAFF.

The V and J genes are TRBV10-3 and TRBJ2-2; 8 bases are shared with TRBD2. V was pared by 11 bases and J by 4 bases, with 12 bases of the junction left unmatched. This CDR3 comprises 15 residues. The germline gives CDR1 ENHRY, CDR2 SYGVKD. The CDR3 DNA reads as TGTGCCTCACAACCGGGGGGGCGAAGCACCGGGGAGCTGTTTTTT. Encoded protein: CASQPGGRSTGELFF.

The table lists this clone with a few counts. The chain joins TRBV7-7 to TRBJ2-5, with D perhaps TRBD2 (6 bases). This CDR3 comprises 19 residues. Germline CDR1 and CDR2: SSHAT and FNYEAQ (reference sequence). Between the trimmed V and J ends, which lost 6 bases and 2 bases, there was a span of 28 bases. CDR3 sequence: CASSRGISGQQPGQETQYF. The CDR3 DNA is TGTGCCAGCAGTCGGGGGATATCTGGACAACAACCGGGGCAAGAGACCCAGTACTTC. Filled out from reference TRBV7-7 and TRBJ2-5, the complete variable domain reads GAGVSQSPRYKVTKRGQDVTLRCDPISSHATLYWYQQALGQGPEFLTYFNYEAQPDKSGLPSDRFSAERPEGSISTLTIQRTEQRDSAMYRCASSRGISGQQPGQETQYFGPGTRLLVL.

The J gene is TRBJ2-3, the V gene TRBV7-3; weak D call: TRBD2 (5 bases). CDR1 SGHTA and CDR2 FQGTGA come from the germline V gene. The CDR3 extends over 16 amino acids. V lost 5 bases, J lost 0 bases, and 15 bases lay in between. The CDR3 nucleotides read TGTGCCAGCAGCCCTCGGGCTAGGACTAGCACAGATACGCAGTATTTT. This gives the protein CASSPRARTSTDTQYF. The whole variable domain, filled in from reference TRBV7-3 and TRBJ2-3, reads GAGVSQTPSNKVTEKGKYVELRCDPISGHTALYWYRQSLGQGPEFLIYFQGTGAADDSGLPNDRFFAVRPEGSVSTLKIQRTERGDSAVYLCASSPRARTSTDTQYFGPGTRLTVL.

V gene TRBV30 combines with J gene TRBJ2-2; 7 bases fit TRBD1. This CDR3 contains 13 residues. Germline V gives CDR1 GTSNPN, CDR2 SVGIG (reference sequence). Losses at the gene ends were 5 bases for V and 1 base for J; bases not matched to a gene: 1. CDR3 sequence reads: CAWGTENTGELFF. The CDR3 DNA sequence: TGTGCCTGGGGGACAGAGAACACCGGGGAGCTGTTTTTT.

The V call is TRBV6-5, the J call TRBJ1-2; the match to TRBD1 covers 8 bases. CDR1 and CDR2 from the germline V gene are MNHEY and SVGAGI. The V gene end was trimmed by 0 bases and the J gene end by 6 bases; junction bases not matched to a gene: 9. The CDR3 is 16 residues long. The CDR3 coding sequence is TGTGCCAGCAGTTACTCGGGGAGACAGGGGAAGGATGGCTACACCTTC. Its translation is CASSYSGRQGKDGYTF.

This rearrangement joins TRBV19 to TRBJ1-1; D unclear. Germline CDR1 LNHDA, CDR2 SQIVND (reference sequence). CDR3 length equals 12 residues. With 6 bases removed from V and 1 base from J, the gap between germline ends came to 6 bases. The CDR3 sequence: CASRRQNTEAFF. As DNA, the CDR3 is TGTGCCAGTAGACGACAGAACACTGAAGCTTTCTTT.